The 18 T cell receptor beta chains below were found in one sample sequenced in a study of metastatic and nonmetastatic thyroid tumors (dated by TCRdb to 2019 to 2021). Library method: PCR. The instrument was an Illumina HiSeq 4000. The public reads were quality trimmed at Q25 with fastp and then assembled into clones with MiXCR by TCRdb, keeping productive beta chains. This sample holds some 32,000 clones; around 19% were observed only once. Of the sample, over 6.5% falls within the top ten clones. Before undergoing thyroid surgery, none of the patients had been given any kind of treatment. Specimen: blood. Receptors originate from a female donor with papillary thyroid cancer or a benign thyroid nodule (not recorded which). Some clones in this sample may be carry-over from other donors' samples.

The V and J genes are TRBV20-1 and TRBJ2-2; TRBD2 matches at 11 bases. The germline gives CDR1 DFQATT, CDR2 SNEGSKA (reference sequence). This CDR3 contains 16 residues. V was clipped by 2 bases and J by 8 bases; unmatched bases: 10. The CDR3 protein is CSARPPLAGEVGELFF. The CDR3 coding sequence is TGCAGTGCTAGACCACCACTAGCGGGAGAAGTGGGGGAGCTGTTTTTT.

This clone was seen many times. The V call is TRBV5-1, the J call TRBJ2-5, with 11 bases matching TRBD2. The germline CDR1 and CDR2 sequences are SGHRS and YFSETQ. Trimming removed 1 base from V and 1 base from J; junction bases left unmatched: 3. The CDR3 is made up of 16 amino acids. CDR3 region: CASSLPTSGVQETQYF. CDR3 nucleotide sequence: TGCGCCAGCAGCTTGCCGACTAGCGGGGTCCAAGAGACCCAGTACTTC.

At least ten counts were recorded for this clone. The chain joins TRBV5-1 to TRBJ1-3; 7 bases fit TRBD1. CDR1 is SGHRS and CDR2 is YFSETQ in the germline V gene. The CDR3 has 15 residues. Germline trimming cut 4 bases from V and 4 bases from J; bases unmatched to any gene: 8. In DNA, the CDR3 is TGCGCCAGCAGCCCGACAGGGTTGGAGGGAAACACCATATATTTT. Encoded protein: CASSPTGLEGNTIYF.

This clone showed up just a few times. The rearrangement links TRBV6-2 or TRBV6-3 to TRBJ1-1, with D possibly TRBD1 on 6 matching bases. Germline CDR1 MNHEY, CDR2 SVGEGT. The CDR3 is made up of 13 amino acids. The V gene lost 4 bases and the J gene lost 5 bases, with 11 bases spanning the gap. The CDR3 loop reads CASSSSRGTEAFF. In DNA form, the CDR3 reads TGTGCCAGCAGTTCGTCCAGGGGAACTGAAGCTTTCTTT.

This clone was recorded at least ten times. The chain carries TRBV28 and TRBJ1-5, with no clear D. This CDR3 comprises 16 residues. V lost 3 bases and J 4 bases, leaving 16 bases between the germline ends. Germline-derived CDR1 and CDR2 are MDHEN and SYDVKM. The CDR3 is CASSLGRWEGNQPQHF. In nucleotides, the CDR3 is TGTGCCAGCAGTTTGGGCCGGTGGGAGGGAAATCAGCCCCAGCATTTT.

This clone appeared many times. The chain joins TRBV27 to TRBJ1-1, with TRBD1 identical over 7 bases. This CDR3 is 14 amino acids long. Per germline, CDR1 MNHEY and CDR2 SMNVEV (reference sequence). Trimming took 2 bases from V and 4 from J; bases not matched to a gene: 4. CDR3 sequence: CASSLQGGVTEAFF. The CDR3 DNA sequence: TGTGCCAGCAGTTTACAGGGGGGTGTCACTGAAGCTTTCTTT.

A remark on this clone: It may be a read error: a sequence one base away is much more abundant. Distinct nucleotide sequences in the sample also encode this CDR3. The chain has TRBV18 and TRBJ2-1; tentative D call: TRBD1 (5 bases). Germline CDR1 reads KGHSH; CDR2 reads LQKENI. The CDR3 covers 14 residues. V was cut by 5 bases and J by 7 bases, with 15 bases left in between. The CDR3 here is CASSFLGVRNEQFF. CDR3 DNA sequence: TGTGCCAGCTCATTCCTAGGGGTTCGAAATGAGCAGTTCTTC. The whole variable domain, filled in from reference TRBV18 and TRBJ2-1, reads NAGVMQNPRHLVRRRGQEARLRCSPMKGHSHVYWYRQLPEEGLKFMVYLQKENIIDESGMPKERFSAEFPKEGPSILRIQQVVRGDSAAYFCASSFLGVRNEQFFGPGTRLTVL.

CDR3: CASSQDRNSGSPLHF. For the CDR3, the DNA is TGTGCCAGCAGCCAAGACCGGAATTCGGGTTCACCCCTCCACTTT. V is TRBV14 and J is TRBJ1-6; D not resolved. The V and J ends lost 0 bases and 9 bases respectively, with 12 bases between them. CDR1 and CDR2 (germline): SGHDN, FVKESK. The CDR3 totals 15 residues.

This clone has just a few counts. V is TRBV6-1 and J is TRBJ2-3; 9 bases align to TRBD1. Germline trimming cut 4 bases from V and 2 bases from J; bases unmatched to any gene: 1. The CDR3 covers 14 residues. Germline V lookup: CDR1 MNHNS, CDR2 SASEGT. CDR3 loop: CASSGTGDTDTQYF. CDR3 sequence (DNA): TGTGCCAGCAGTGGGACAGGGGACACAGATACGCAGTATTTT.

Here the CDR3 reads CASSLGTDGNYGYTF. The CDR3 region has the DNA TGTGCCAGCAGCTTAGGTACGGACGGCAACTATGGCTACACCTTC. The rearrangement joins TRBV7-2 to TRBJ1-2; D unclear. V was shortened by 1 base and J by 2 bases, with 11 bases between the two germline ends. The germline V gene encodes CDR1 SGHTA and CDR2 FQGNSA. The CDR3 loop spans 15 amino acids.

The chain links TRBV28 to TRBJ2-5; D uncertain. CDR3 size: 12 residues. Per germline, CDR1 MDHEN and CDR2 SYDVKM. V was trimmed by 4 bases and J by 5 bases, leaving 8 bases between them. CDR3 amino acids: CASSSWMETQYF. CDR3 in DNA: TGTGCCAGCAGTTCCTGGATGGAGACCCAGTACTTC.

This clone was counted many times. This chain joins TRBV28 and TRBJ1-2; weak D call: TRBD1 (6 bases). This CDR3 is built from 14 residues. Germline CDR1 reads MDHEN; CDR2 reads SYDVKM. V was trimmed by 8 bases and J by 5 bases, leaving 18 bases between them. The CDR3 loop reads CASRDGGAWYGYTF. CDR3 in DNA: TGTGCCAGCCGGGATGGGGGCGCTTGGTATGGCTACACCTTC.

At least ten counts were recorded for this clone. A much larger clone differs from this one at a single base, so this may be a read error. The sample contains more than one DNA sequence encoding this CDR3. The rearrangement links TRBV10-3 to TRBJ2-3, with D perhaps assigned TRBD1 or TRBD2 (5 bases each). From germline, CDR1 is ENHRY and CDR2 SYGVKD. This CDR3 is built from 13 residues. The CDR3 bases are TGCGCCATCAGTGGGAAGGGACCAGATACGCAGTATTTT. This translates into CAISGKGPDTQYF.

The rearrangement links TRBV3-1 to TRBJ2-7, with a possible D match to TRBD1 (6 bases). The length of the CDR3 is 13 residues. V gave up 3 bases and J gave up 1 base, with 7 bases separating them. Germline values: CDR1 LGHDT, CDR2 YNNKEL (reference sequence). Written as DNA, the CDR3 is TGTGCCAGCAGCCAGGGACAATCCTACGAGCAGTACTTC. This gives the protein CASSQGQSYEQYF.

This clone was detected ten times or more. A much larger clone lies a single base off, so this may be a read error. This specimen includes other DNA sequences encoding the same CDR3. V usage is TRBV18 and J usage is TRBJ2-5; no definite D call. From germline, CDR1 is KGHSH and CDR2 LQKENI. CDR3 length: 11 residues. Between the trimmed V and J ends, which lost 6 bases and 0 bases, there was a span of 2 bases. Here the CDR3 reads CASSYQETQYF. DNA of the CDR3: TGTGCCAGCTCCTACCAAGAGACCCAGTACTTC. Using reference TRBV18 and TRBJ2-5 for the parts outside the CDR3, the full variable domain is NAGVMQNPRHLVRRRGQEARLRCSPMKGHSHVYWYRQLPEEGLKFMVYLQKENIIDESGMPKERFSAEFPKEGPSILRIQQVVRGDSAAYFCASSYQETQYFGPGTRLLVL.

The CDR3 is CASSEWVRPDTQYF. DNA of the CDR3: TGCGCCAGCAGTGAGTGGGTAAGGCCAGATACGCAGTATTTT. This sequence joins TRBV10-2 and TRBJ2-3, with D unresolved. The germline V gene encodes CDR1 WSHSY and CDR2 SAAADI. This CDR3 contains 14 residues. V was clipped by 1 base and J by 4 bases, with 9 bases between them.

This clone was counted only a few times. V and J are TRBV12-3 or TRBV12-4 and TRBJ2-7, with TRBD1 as a possible D gene (5 bases). The CDR3 length is 14 residues. V was cut by 6 bases and J by 2 bases, with 14 bases left in between. The CDR3 protein is CASRQTVSPYEQYF. CDR3 nucleotide sequence: TGTGCCAGCAGGCAGACAGTTTCGCCCTACGAGCAGTACTTC.

As to this clone: As the CDR3 is not closed by the conserved phenylalanine or tryptophan, this likely results from a read error. Because the CDR3's place on the DNA is in doubt, the DNA is left out and the CDR3 is given as listed by TCRdb. Here the CDR3 reads CASSWGTGANYGYTV. This sequence joins TRBV6-1 and TRBJ1-2; the DNA was not compared with TRBD1, the D call given in the table. Germline loops: CDR1 MNHNS, CDR2 SASEGT. The CDR3 is 15 residues long, counting both termini.